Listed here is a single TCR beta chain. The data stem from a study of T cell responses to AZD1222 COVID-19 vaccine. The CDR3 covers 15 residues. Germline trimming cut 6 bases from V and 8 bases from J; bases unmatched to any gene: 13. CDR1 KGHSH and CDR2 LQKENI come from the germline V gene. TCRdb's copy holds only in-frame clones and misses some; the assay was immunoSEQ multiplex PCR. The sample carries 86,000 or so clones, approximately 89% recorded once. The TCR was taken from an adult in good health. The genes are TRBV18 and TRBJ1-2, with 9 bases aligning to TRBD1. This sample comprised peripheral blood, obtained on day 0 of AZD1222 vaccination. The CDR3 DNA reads TGTGCCAGCTCCTTATCTAGGACAGGGGAGAGCGGCTACACCTTC. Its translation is CASSLSRTGESGYTF.